This is a list of T cell receptor beta chains from one sample in a study of blood T cell repertoires in COVID-19. Using immunoSEQ multiplex PCR, the repertoire was profiled, and TCRdb retains in-frame clones only, with some absent. The profile covers roughly 250,000 clones, with about four fifths appearing a single time and more than 4% taken by the ten largest. Sequenced: peripheral blood. All receptors derive from a man aged 50 to 60 with acute or convalescent COVID-19. Each CDR3 is given with its conserved first and last residue. Each record gives: V gene, D gene, J gene, clone size, CDR3 protein, CDR3 DNA. The D gene is left open where the match is weak. Some rows have no size entry. The others give once, few or many, or a class for an expanded clone.

V gene: TRBV14
D gene: TRBD1
J gene: TRBJ1-4
clone size: -
CDR3 protein: CASSARTGGKEKLFF
CDR3 DNA: TGTGCCAGCAGCGCGCGGACAGGGGGCAAAGAAAAACTGTTTTTT

V gene: TRBV20-1
D gene: -
J gene: TRBJ2-5
clone size: -
CDR3 protein: CSARPTETQYF
CDR3 DNA: TGCAGTGCTAGGCCTACAGAGACCCAGTACTTC

V gene: TRBV28
D gene: -
J gene: TRBJ1-2
clone size: -
CDR3 protein: CASSFFGGRYTF
CDR3 DNA: TGTGCCAGCAGTTTTTTCGGGGGACGATACACCTTC

V gene: TRBV24-1
D gene: -
J gene: TRBJ2-7
clone size: -
CDR3 protein: CATSPRDSPYEQYF
CDR3 DNA: TGTGCCACCAGCCCGCGGGACTCGCCCTACGAGCAGTACTTC

V gene: TRBV9
D gene: -
J gene: TRBJ1-3
clone size: -
CDR3 protein: CASSSGLSSGNTIYF
CDR3 DNA: TGTGCCAGCAGTTCAGGCCTGAGCTCTGGAAACACCATATATTTT

V gene: TRBV19
D gene: -
J gene: TRBJ1-2
clone size: -
CDR3 protein: CASSPGGGETGYTF
CDR3 DNA: TGTGCCAGTAGTCCCGGGGGGGGCGAAACCGGCTACACCTTC

V gene: TRBV5-1
D gene: TRBD2
J gene: TRBJ2-7
clone size: -
CDR3 protein: CASSLMGLAGKSSYEQYF
CDR3 DNA: TGCGCCAGCAGCTTAATGGGACTAGCGGGGAAGAGCTCCTACGAGCAGTACTTC

V gene: TRBV19
D gene: -
J gene: TRBJ1-5
clone size: -
CDR3 protein: CASSLWGGRLGRPQHF
CDR3 DNA: TGTGCCAGTAGTCTATGGGGGGGCCGCCTCGGACGACCCCAGCATTTT

V gene: TRBV2
D gene: -
J gene: TRBJ2-1
clone size: -
CDR3 protein: CASSEGQWSGNEQFF
CDR3 DNA: TGTGCCAGCAGTGAGGGCCAATGGAGCGGCAATGAGCAGTTCTTC

V gene: TRBV6-5
D gene: TRBD1
J gene: TRBJ1-1
clone size: -
CDR3 protein: CASIRGQGTEAFF
CDR3 DNA: TGTGCCAGCATTAGGGGACAGGGCACTGAAGCTTTCTTT

V gene: TRBV9
D gene: -
J gene: TRBJ1-2
clone size: -
CDR3 protein: CASSVASAGVNGYTF
CDR3 DNA: TGTGCCAGCAGCGTAGCTTCGGCAGGGGTGAATGGCTACACCTTC

V gene: TRBV6-5
D gene: TRBD1
J gene: TRBJ1-1
clone size: -
CDR3 protein: CASSLRTGSTTEAFF
CDR3 DNA: TGTGCCAGCAGCCTAAGGACAGGGAGTACCACTGAAGCTTTCTTT

V gene: TRBV19
D gene: -
J gene: TRBJ1-5
clone size: -
CDR3 protein: CASSTPTRGNQPQHF
CDR3 DNA: TGTGCCAGTAGTACCCCTACCAGGGGCAATCAGCCCCAGCATTTT

V gene: TRBV9
D gene: -
J gene: TRBJ1-3
clone size: -
CDR3 protein: CASSSPGGSGNTIYF
CDR3 DNA: TGTGCCAGCAGCTCACCCGGGGGGTCTGGAAACACCATATATTTT

V gene: TRBV20-1
D gene: -
J gene: TRBJ1-1
clone size: -
CDR3 protein: CSARTEEAFF
CDR3 DNA: TGCAGTGCTAGAACAGAGGAAGCTTTCTTT

V gene: TRBV3-1/TRBV3-2
D gene: -
J gene: TRBJ1-5
clone size: -
CDR3 protein: CASSRKGVKAQHF
CDR3 DNA: TGTGCCAGCAGCCGAAAAGGGGTTAAAGCCCAGCATTTT

V gene: TRBV4-1
D gene: -
J gene: TRBJ1-5
clone size: once
CDR3 protein: CASSQVGRQGIGNQPQHF
CDR3 DNA: TGCGCCAGCAGCCAAGTCGGGAGGCAGGGGATCGGCAATCAGCCCCAGCATTTT

V gene: TRBV2
D gene: TRBD1
J gene: TRBJ1-3
clone size: -
CDR3 protein: CASRNRGARGNTIYF
CDR3 DNA: TGTGCCAGCAGGAACAGGGGAGCGAGGGGAAACACCATATATTTT

V gene: TRBV13
D gene: TRBD2
J gene: TRBJ2-3
clone size: -
CDR3 protein: CASRAVAGALNTQYF
CDR3 DNA: TGTGCCAGCCGCGCCGTAGCGGGAGCCTTGAATACGCAGTATTTT

V gene: TRBV9
D gene: -
J gene: TRBJ2-5
clone size: -
CDR3 protein: CASSVGAINQETQYF
CDR3 DNA: TGTGCCAGCAGCGTAGGAGCAATAAACCAAGAGACCCAGTACTTC

V gene: TRBV6-4
D gene: -
J gene: TRBJ1-5
clone size: -
CDR3 protein: CASSDSRRTEIKGQHF
CDR3 DNA: TGTGCCAGCAGTGATTCAAGGAGGACAGAGATAAAGGGCCAGCATTTT

V gene: TRBV6-5
D gene: TRBD2
J gene: TRBJ2-1
clone size: once
CDR3 protein: CASSYSPRGRGIEQFF
CDR3 DNA: TGTGCCAGCAGTTACTCCCCCCGCGGGAGGGGGATTGAGCAGTTCTTC

V gene: TRBV24-1
D gene: TRBD2
J gene: TRBJ2-2
clone size: -
CDR3 protein: CATGGDTGELFF
CDR3 DNA: TGTGCCACCGGGGGGGACACCGGGGAGCTGTTTTTT

V gene: TRBV2
D gene: TRBD2
J gene: TRBJ2-7
clone size: -
CDR3 protein: CASTRTSGIYEQYF
CDR3 DNA: TGTGCCAGTACGAGGACTAGCGGTATCTACGAGCAGTACTTC